The 2 T cell receptor beta chains below come from one sample, sequenced in a study of CD8+ T cells in alopecia areata. Treatment defined: oral pan-JAK inhibitor, 5-10 mg twice daily. Sequencing used cDNA as its template, made by extracting RNA and reverse transcribing it. Measured with immunoSEQ multiplex PCR; TCRdb has only the in-frame clones, and not every one. This sample has under 150,000 clones, with 53% found just once. This material consisted of CD4+ T cells sorted from blood, taken at week 4, from a patient treated with tofacitinib. These receptor sequences come from a human donor with alopecia areata.

The rearrangement uses TRBV5-1 and TRBJ1-6; D is possibly TRBD1 (5 bases). The CDR3 length is 15 residues. Germline V gene data show CDR1 as SGHRS and CDR2 as YFSETQ. V lost 1 base and J lost 7, with 12 bases in between. CDR3 DNA: TGCGCCAGCAGCTTGAAGACGGGGGAGAATTCACCCCTCCACTTT. Its translation: CASSLKTGENSPLHF.

This rearrangement joins TRBV6-6 to TRBJ1-2; D is possibly TRBD1 (5 bases). V dropped 2 bases and J dropped 8 bases, with 6 bases sitting between them. Germline V gene sequence: CDR1 MNHNY, CDR2 SVGAGI (reference sequence). The CDR3 runs 11 residues. The CDR3 protein is CASSYRGGYTF. DNA of the CDR3: TGTGCCAGCAGTTACCGGGGGGGCTACACCTTC.